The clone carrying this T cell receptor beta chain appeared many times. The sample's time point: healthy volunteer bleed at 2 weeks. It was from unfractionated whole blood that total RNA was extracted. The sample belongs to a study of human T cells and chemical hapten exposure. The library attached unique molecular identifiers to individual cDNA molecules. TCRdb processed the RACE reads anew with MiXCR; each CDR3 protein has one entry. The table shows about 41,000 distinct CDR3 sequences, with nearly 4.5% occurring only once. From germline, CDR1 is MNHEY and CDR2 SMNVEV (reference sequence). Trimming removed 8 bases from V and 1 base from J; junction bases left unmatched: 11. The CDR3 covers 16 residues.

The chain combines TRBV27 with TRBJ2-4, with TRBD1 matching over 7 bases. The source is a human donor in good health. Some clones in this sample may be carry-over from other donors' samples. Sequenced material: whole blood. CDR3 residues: CASSRGLDRAKNIQYF. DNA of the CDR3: TGTGCCAGCTCGAGGGGGTTGGACAGGGCCAAAAACATTCAGTACTTC.